This T cell receptor beta chain derives from a study of blood T cell repertoires in COVID-19. On the study more broadly: T cells, B-cell-depleted T cells, or PBMCs provided the cDNA or gDNA that served as material.

The data were produced by immunoSEQ multiplex PCR, yet TCRdb's version contains in-frame clones alone and is incomplete. The sample gives approximately 230,000 clones, about 80% of which show up once; about 9.6% is in the top ten. This receptor was identified in a man older than 75 with acute or convalescent COVID-19. Sequencing was performed on peripheral blood.

The CDR3 protein is CASSHKNQYSPLHF. For the CDR3, the DNA is TGTGCCAGCAGCCACAAGAACCAGTATTCACCCCTCCACTTT. The V gene is TRBV3-1 (or the pseudogene TRBV3-2), the J gene TRBJ1-6; D is ambiguous. The germline V gene has CDR1 LGHDT and CDR2 YNNKEL (reference sequence). CDR3 length: 14 residues. With 3 bases removed from V and 8 bases from J, the gap between germline ends came to 11 bases.